Below are 2 T cell receptor beta chains sequenced from a single sample in a study of control samples from healthy donors and cancer patients. Sequencing used immunoSEQ multiplex PCR; TCRdb keeps in-frame clones, though not all of them. Of 150,000 to 200,000 clones in the sample, around 96% were seen once. Sample: blood. These receptors all stem from a woman aged 40 to 49 in good health.

The chain couples TRBV19 to TRBJ1-4; a weak D match, TRBD1 (5 bases). From germline, CDR1 is LNHDA and CDR2 SQIVND (reference sequence). Trimming stripped 5 bases from V and 5 bases from J, with 12 bases between. The CDR3 has 14 amino acids. CDR3 coding DNA: TGTGCCAGTAGTCCGAGGGACCCCAATGAAAAACTGTTTTTT. This sequence encodes CASSPRDPNEKLFF. The full variable domain, rest sourced from reference TRBV19 and TRBJ1-4, is DGGITQSPKYLFRKEGQNVTLSCEQNLNHDAMYWYRQDPGQGLRLIYYSQIVNDFQKGDIAEGYSVSREKKESFPLTVTSAQKNPTAFYLCASSPRDPNEKLFFGSGTQLSVL.

V usage is TRBV7-3 and J usage is TRBJ2-3, with 8 nucleotides matching TRBD1. The germline CDR1 and CDR2 sequences are SGHTA and FQGTGA. The length of the CDR3 is 15 residues. The ends lost 3 bases at V and 5 bases at J; junction bases unmatched: 7. This CDR3 is CASSLDRVNQDTQYF. The CDR3 DNA follows: TGTGCCAGCAGCTTGGACAGGGTCAATCAAGATACGCAGTATTTT.